This TCR beta chain derives from a study of blood T cell repertoires in COVID-19. Study at large: COVID-19 samples from acute and convalescent phases originated in the United States, Italy and Spain. In each case, the material was cDNA or gDNA derived from T cells, B-cell-depleted T cells, or PBMCs.

The germline CDR1 and CDR2 sequences are SGHTA and FQGTGA. This CDR3 is built from 17 residues. Germline trimming cut 0 bases from V and 2 bases from J; bases unmatched to any gene: 8. Authors' methods: By means of reference gene primer amplification, nucleated cell counts were estimated. Here immunoSEQ multiplex PCR was the method, and the copy in TCRdb shows in-frame clones only, minus some. V, J and clone size reflect that table, while D and trimming were determined from the DNA. The table records some 80,000 clones, about nine tenths of them present only once. The sample was peripheral blood. The V gene is TRBV7-3, the J gene TRBJ1-1, with TRBD1 matching 8 bases. The clonotype comes from a human donor in a cohort sampled during active COVID-19. For the CDR3, the DNA is TGTGCCAGCAGCTTAACGTCGGGACAGGTATTTAACACTGAAGCTTTCTTT. Amino acids: CASSLTSGQVFNTEAFF.